The rows below give T cell receptor beta chains drawn from one sample of a study of blood T cells in healthy people across ages. TCRdb ran MiXCR on the 5' RACE reads and lists one entry per CDR3 protein. The sample has some 1.5 million distinct CDR3 sequences, around 40% seen once. Material: blood. All receptors derive from a woman aged 18 to 35 in good health. The CDR3 runs from the conserved cysteine through the conserved F or W. D genes are given only for firm matches. For some rows the clone size is stated as once, few or many, or as a class when expanded; others skip it.

V gene,clone size,J gene,D gene,CDR3 protein,CDR3 DNA
TRBV29-1,-,TRBJ2-7,-,CSVTGTDTYEQYF,TGCAGCGTCACCGGGACGGATACCTACGAGCAGTACTTC
TRBV20-1,once,TRBJ2-3,TRBD2,CSARSGIRGDTQYF,TGCAGTGCTAGAAGCGGGATCCGGGGAGATACGCAGTATTTT
TRBV7-9,-,TRBJ1-2,-,CAGSASQVNYGYTF,TGTGCCGGCAGCGCCTCACAGGTTAACTATGGCTACACCTTC
TRBV7-9,-,TRBJ1-1,-,CASSHPLPDTEAFF,TGTGCCAGCAGCCACCCCTTACCTGACACTGAAGCTTTCTTT
TRBV20-1,few,TRBJ1-2,-,CSARDGSALGGYTF,TGCAGTGCTAGAGATGGGTCGGCTCTGGGCGGCTACACCTTC
TRBV5-6,few,TRBJ2-6,TRBD1,CASSTGQTILANVLTF,TGTGCCAGCAGCACGGGACAGACAATTTTGGCCAACGTCCTGACTTTC
TRBV6-1,-,TRBJ1-2,-,CAGSWEGESGCTF,TGTGCCGGCAGTTGGGAAGGGGAGAGTGGCTGCACCTTC
TRBV3-1,-,TRBJ2-5,-,CASSEGGGEETQYF,TGTGCCAGCAGCGAAGGGGGTGGGGAGGAGACCCAGTACTTC
TRBV29-1,-,TRBJ1-5,-,CSPSLGNNQPQHF,TGCAGCCCTAGTTTAGGGAACAATCAGCCCCAGCATTTT
TRBV6-6,-,TRBJ1-6,TRBD1,CASRSGTDNSPLHF,TGTGCCAGCAGATCCGGGACAGATAATTCACCCCTCCACTTT
TRBV12-5,-,TRBJ2-1,-,CASGLEGESSYNEQFF,TGTGCTAGTGGTTTGGAGGGGGAGAGCTCCTACAATGAGCAGTTCTTC
TRBV10-3,-,TRBJ2-3,-,CAISATGPTDTQYF,TGTGCCATCAGCGCTACAGGGCCCACAGATACGCAGTATTTT
TRBV12-5,few,TRBJ2-3,TRBD2,CASGSAGGITDTQYF,TGTGCTAGTGGTTCAGCGGGGGGCATCACAGATACGCAGTATTTT
TRBV12-3/TRBV12-4,many,TRBJ1-2,TRBD1,CASSLRDSSYGYTF,TGTGCCAGCAGTTTACGGGACAGCTCGTATGGCTACACCTTC
TRBV12-3/TRBV12-4,few,TRBJ2-5,TRBD2,CASSLSGIKGTQYF,TGTGCCAGCAGTTTGAGCGGGATAAAAGGGACCCAGTACTTC
TRBV7-2,-,TRBJ2-5,TRBD2,CASSFEAGGNEQYF,TGTGCCAGCAGCTTCGAAGCGGGGGGGAATGAGCAGTACTTC
TRBV20-1,-,TRBJ1-5,-,CSARAYAAGNQPQHF,TGCAGTGCTAGGGCTTATGCGGCCGGCAATCAGCCCCAGCATTTT
TRBV28,-,TRBJ2-1,TRBD2,CASSLLGTSACNEQFF,TGTGCCAGCAGTCTCTTAGGGACTAGCGCATGCAATGAGCAGTTCTTC
TRBV6-5,-,TRBJ1-5,-,CASRLQEGSRQPQHF,TGTGCCAGCAGGCTACAGGAGGGTTCTCGTCAGCCCCAGCATTTT
TRBV11-2,-,TRBJ2-7,TRBD2,CAIRELAGPMGYEQYF,TGTGCCATTCGGGAACTAGCGGGCCCCATGGGTTACGAGCAGTACTTC